This section outlines one TCR beta chain sequence together with its context. The data are from a study of human T cells and chemical hapten exposure. TCRdb re-analysed the RACE reads in MiXCR, keeping a single row per CDR3 protein. The sample has about 69,000 distinct CDR3 sequences; 10% are singletons. The CDR3 sequence is 14 residues long. Germline assignment: CDR1 SNHLY and CDR2 FYNNEI. Trimming removed 7 bases at V and 4 bases at J, with 16 bases between. Documented time point: patch test 2, 6 weeks after DPC sensitization. Noted treatment: therapeutic diphenylcyclopropenone sensitization with weekly scalp DPC.

The J gene is TRBJ1-2, the V gene TRBV2; TRBD1 is a possible D gene (6 bases). This clonotype originated in a woman in her forties or fifties with alopecia areata. Some clones in this sample may be carry-over from other donors' samples. This specimen was whole blood, taken in connection with sensitization to the hapten diphenylcyclopropenone (DPC). The CDR3 DNA is TGTGCCAGCAAGGTTGGACAGACTCTCTATGGCTACACCTTC. This sequence encodes CASKVGQTLYGYTF.